These T cell receptor beta chains were read from a single sample in a study of identical twins. TCRdb analysed the 5' RACE reads with MiXCR anew, one entry per CDR3 protein. Among about 1.7 million distinct CDR3 sequences listed, less than 40% were seen once. The sequenced sample consisted of cord blood. The receptors originated from a newborn girl in good health. The CDR3 runs from the conserved cysteine through the conserved F or W. D genes are given only for firm matches. Where a row states a size, it is once, few, many or the class of an expanded clone; other rows omit it.

DNA: TGTGCCAGCAGCAAGGTGAACTACGAGCAGTACTTC
CDR3: CASSKVNYEQYF
size: few
D: NA
J: TRBJ2-7
V: TRBV5-6

DNA: TGTGCCATCAGTGACCCTAGCGGGGGGGATTATACGCAGTATTTT
CDR3: CAISDPSGGDYTQYF
size: few
D: TRBD2
J: TRBJ2-3
V: TRBV10-3

DNA: TGTGCCAGCAGCCCCGGACTAGCGAATCGTGAGCAGTTCTTC
CDR3: CASSPGLANREQFF
size: few
D: TRBD2
J: TRBJ2-1
V: TRBV3-1

DNA: TGTGCCACCAGCAGAGCCGCTAGCGGGAGCAAAACAGATACGCAGTATTTT
CDR3: CATSRAASGSKTDTQYF
size: few
D: TRBD2
J: TRBJ2-3
V: TRBV15

DNA: TGTGCCAGCAGTTTTCCCCTAACAGGGGACTACAATGAGCAGTTCTTC
CDR3: CASSFPLTGDYNEQFF
size: NA
D: TRBD1
J: TRBJ2-1
V: TRBV6-2/TRBV6-3

DNA: TGTGCCAGCAGCTTTTTGGCTACTAGCACCGGGGAGCTGTTTTTT
CDR3: CASSFLATSTGELFF
size: NA
D: NA
J: TRBJ2-2
V: TRBV7-2

DNA: TGTGCCAGCAGTTACGAGGGCAGCCCCTACGAGCAGTACTTC
CDR3: CASSYEGSPYEQYF
size: NA
D: NA
J: TRBJ2-7
V: TRBV6-6

DNA: TGTGCCAGCAGCTTAGGGAGGGGACTAGCGGGAGTTTTTTACGAGCAGTACTTC
CDR3: CASSLGRGLAGVFYEQYF
size: few
D: TRBD2
J: TRBJ2-7
V: TRBV7-2

DNA: TGTGCTAGTGGTTTGGTCCCCGGCGATACGCAGTATTTT
CDR3: CASGLVPGDTQYF
size: few
D: NA
J: TRBJ2-3
V: TRBV12-5

DNA: TGTGCCAGCAGCTTAGATCGTTTATATGACACTGAAGCTTTCTTT
CDR3: CASSLDRLYDTEAFF
size: NA
D: NA
J: TRBJ1-1
V: TRBV11-2

DNA: TGTGCCACCAGTGATTCCACCCAGGGACTAGCGGGAGGCCGATACAATGAGCAGTTCTTC
CDR3: CATSDSTQGLAGGRYNEQFF
size: NA
D: TRBD2
J: TRBJ2-1
V: TRBV24-1

DNA: TGTGCCAGCAGCTCTAAGGCGGGAGTACACCAAGAGACCCAGTACTTC
CDR3: CASSSKAGVHQETQYF
size: NA
D: TRBD2
J: TRBJ2-5
V: TRBV7-9

DNA: TGTGCCAGCAGTCAAGGACAGGGAGGGTTGAATGGGCAGTTCTTC
CDR3: CASSQGQGGLNGQFF
size: once
D: NA
J: TRBJ2-1
V: TRBV3-1

DNA: TGTGCTACCGGGGGAGGGTCCAACTATGGCTACACCTTC
CDR3: CATGGGSNYGYTF
size: once
D: NA
J: TRBJ1-2
V: TRBV19

DNA: TGCAGCGTTGGATCTATCGGGAGCTGGGGTGAGCAGTTCTTC
CDR3: CSVGSIGSWGEQFF
size: NA
D: NA
J: TRBJ2-1
V: TRBV29-1

DNA: TGTGCCAGCAGCTCTCTCAGGGGCGCAGATACGCAGTATTTT
CDR3: CASSSLRGADTQYF
size: few
D: NA
J: TRBJ2-3
V: TRBV5-8

DNA: TGTGCCAGCAGTTTACGGACAGACTCCTACGAGCAGTACTTC
CDR3: CASSLRTDSYEQYF
size: many
D: NA
J: TRBJ2-7
V: TRBV5-1

DNA: TGTGCCAGCAGTGAGAATGGAATGTACGAGCAGTACTTC
CDR3: CASSENGMYEQYF
size: NA
D: NA
J: TRBJ2-7
V: TRBV2

DNA: TGTGCCAGCAGCCACGCAGGGGGCGCTGATGGCCACACCTTC
CDR3: CASSHAGGADGHTF
size: NA
D: TRBD1
J: TRBJ1-2
V: TRBV3-1

DNA: TGCGCCAGCAGCCAAGTGGGACTAGCGGGAGGCTTCGCGAACACCGGGGAGCTGTTTTTT
CDR3: CASSQVGLAGGFANTGELFF
size: NA
D: TRBD2
J: TRBJ2-2
V: TRBV4-1

DNA: TGCGCCAGCAGCTCCCGCACTAGCGGGAGAGTGTCGTGGGAGCAGTTCTTC
CDR3: CASSSRTSGRVSWEQFF
size: few
D: TRBD2
J: TRBJ2-1
V: TRBV5-1

DNA: TGTGCCAGCACCTTGGGACTAGCGGGAGTGCAGGAGACCCAGTACTTC
CDR3: CASTLGLAGVQETQYF
size: NA
D: TRBD2
J: TRBJ2-5
V: TRBV28

DNA: TGTGCCAGCAGCCGAGAACTTGACCGCACAGATACGCAGTATTTT
CDR3: CASSRELDRTDTQYF
size: NA
D: NA
J: TRBJ2-3
V: TRBV11-2

DNA: TGTGCCAGCAGTTCGCCGGGACAGGGGACCTACAATGAGCAGTTCTTC
CDR3: CASSSPGQGTYNEQFF
size: NA
D: TRBD1
J: TRBJ2-1
V: TRBV28

DNA: TGTGCCAGCAGTCCACAACGAGAGACCCAGTACTTC
CDR3: CASSPQRETQYF
size: many
D: NA
J: TRBJ2-5
V: TRBV27

DNA: TGTGCCAGCAGCTCGTGGCGACTCCTGAAGCAGTTCTTC
CDR3: CASSSWRLLKQFF
size: NA
D: NA
J: TRBJ2-1
V: TRBV5-6

DNA: TGTGCCAGCAGCTTGACAGGGGGCTCCTATAATTCACCCCTCCACTTT
CDR3: CASSLTGGSYNSPLHF
size: many
D: TRBD1
J: TRBJ1-6
V: TRBV27

DNA: TGCAGCGTTGATTGGCAGGGGTATGGCTACACCTTC
CDR3: CSVDWQGYGYTF
size: many
D: NA
J: TRBJ1-2
V: TRBV29-1

DNA: TGTGCCAGCAGTCTCCGGACCGGGACAGGTCGCACAGATACGCAGTATTTT
CDR3: CASSLRTGTGRTDTQYF
size: NA
D: TRBD1
J: TRBJ2-3
V: TRBV27

DNA: TGTGCCAGCAGCTTAGTAAGATCGGGGAAAGTTAGCTACACCTTC
CDR3: CASSLVRSGKVSYTF
size: few
D: NA
J: TRBJ1-2
V: TRBV7-9

DNA: TGCAGTGCTAGAGATACCCCCGGAAGAGGGCCCCAGCATTTT
CDR3: CSARDTPGRGPQHF
size: NA
D: NA
J: TRBJ1-5
V: TRBV20-1

DNA: TGTGCCGGATCGTTGCGGGGGGTTCAATCGGATACGCAGTATTTT
CDR3: CAGSLRGVQSDTQYF
size: once
D: TRBD2
J: TRBJ2-3
V: TRBV7-9

DNA: TGCGCCAGCAAACCTACTAGCGGGGGCGCCGCAGAGACCCAGTACTTC
CDR3: CASKPTSGGAAETQYF
size: NA
D: TRBD2
J: TRBJ2-5
V: TRBV5-1

DNA: TGTGTCAGCAGCCAACATGACAGGGGTTGGTACAATGAGCAGTTCTTC
CDR3: CVSSQHDRGWYNEQFF
size: NA
D: TRBD1
J: TRBJ2-1
V: TRBV4-2

DNA: TGTGCCAGCAGACCCGGGACTAGCTCCCTCGGGCAGTACTTC
CDR3: CASRPGTSSLGQYF
size: few
D: TRBD2
J: TRBJ2-7
V: TRBV12-3/TRBV12-4

DNA: TGTGCCACCAGCAGAGTTGGGCTTAAGCATCCAGATACGCAGTATTTT
CDR3: CATSRVGLKHPDTQYF
size: few
D: NA
J: TRBJ2-3
V: TRBV15

DNA: TGTGCCAGCAGTTTAGCGGGAGGGCCTCGTAATGAGCAGTTCTTC
CDR3: CASSLAGGPRNEQFF
size: many
D: TRBD2
J: TRBJ2-1
V: TRBV7-2

DNA: TGCAGTGCTAGAGATGTTGCCACCGGGGAGCTGTTTTTT
CDR3: CSARDVATGELFF
size: few
D: NA
J: TRBJ2-2
V: TRBV20-1

DNA: TGTGCCAGCAGTTACGGAGGGTCCTACGAGACCCAGTACTTC
CDR3: CASSYGGSYETQYF
size: many
D: NA
J: TRBJ2-5
V: TRBV6-5

DNA: TGCGCCAGCAGCTTGGCCGCGTCAGACGAGCAGTACTTC
CDR3: CASSLAASDEQYF
size: many
D: NA
J: TRBJ2-7
V: TRBV5-1